One and the same sample provided the 5 T cell receptor beta chains below, sequenced in a study of cytomegalovirus exposure and HLA in healthy donors. PCR used 60 Vbeta primers and 13 Jbeta primers. Sequencing was performed with immunoSEQ multiplex PCR; in TCRdb, only in-frame clones are kept and a portion is missing. The sample contains about 190,000 clones, about 88% of which appear only once. Sequencing was carried out using PBMCs. The receptors stem from a young woman in good health and CMV-seronegative.

This clone has a single count. This chain uses TRBV10-1 with TRBJ2-7; 15 bases align to TRBD2. Germline lookup yields CDR1 WNHNN and CDR2 SYGVQD (reference sequence). The CDR3 loop spans 15 amino acids. J was trimmed by 4 bases and V by 5 bases; bases with no gene match: 3. CDR3 protein: CASSPGTSGRYEQYF. The DNA for the CDR3 is TGCGCCAGCAGTCCCGGGACTAGCGGGAGGTACGAGCAGTACTTC.

DNA of the CDR3: TGTGCCAGTAGTATAACTCGGACAGGGAGGATGGACGAGCAGTACTTC. Its translation: CASSITRTGRMDEQYF. This chain connects TRBV19 to TRBJ2-7; 8 bases are shared with TRBD1. CDR1 is LNHDA and CDR2 is SQIVND in the germline V gene (reference sequence). J gave up 5 bases and V 2 bases, and 11 bases lay outside the gene matches. The CDR3 has 16 amino acids.

The J gene is TRBJ2-3, the V gene TRBV27; 9 bases line up with TRBD2. The CDR3 totals 16 residues. The germline gives CDR1 MNHEY, CDR2 SMNVEV (reference sequence). Trimming removed 5 bases from V and 0 bases from J; junction bases left unmatched: 6. The CDR3 spells CASSPLAGASTDTQYF. The CDR3 DNA follows: TGTGCCAGCAGTCCCTTAGCGGGAGCCAGCACAGATACGCAGTATTTT.

The rearrangement uses TRBV27 and TRBJ2-6; no clear D. Deletions cut 3 bases from V and 2 bases from J, with 5 bases between. Per the germline V gene, CDR1 is MNHEY and CDR2 is SMNVEV (reference sequence). The CDR3 spans 14 residues. The CDR3 sequence is CASSLRTGANVLTF. As DNA, the CDR3 is TGTGCCAGCAGTTTGAGGACTGGGGCCAACGTCCTGACTTTC. Based on the CDR3 plus reference TRBV27 and TRBJ2-6, the full variable domain is EAQVTQNPRYLITVTGKKLTVTCSQNMNHEYMSWYRQDPGLGLRQIYYSMNVEVTDKGDVPEGYKVSRKEKRNFPLILESPSPNQTSLYFCASSLRTGANVLTFGAGSRLTVL.

The rearrangement joins TRBV28 to TRBJ1-5, with 10 nucleotides matching TRBD1. The V and J ends lost 6 bases and 4 bases, in that order; junction bases with no gene match: 9. The germline CDR1 and CDR2 sequences are MDHEN and SYDVKM. The CDR3 spans 16 residues. CDR3 sequence (DNA): TGTGCCAGCAGCCCGGGACAGGGGCCGAGAAATCAGCCCCAGCATTTT. Amino acids: CASSPGQGPRNQPQHF.